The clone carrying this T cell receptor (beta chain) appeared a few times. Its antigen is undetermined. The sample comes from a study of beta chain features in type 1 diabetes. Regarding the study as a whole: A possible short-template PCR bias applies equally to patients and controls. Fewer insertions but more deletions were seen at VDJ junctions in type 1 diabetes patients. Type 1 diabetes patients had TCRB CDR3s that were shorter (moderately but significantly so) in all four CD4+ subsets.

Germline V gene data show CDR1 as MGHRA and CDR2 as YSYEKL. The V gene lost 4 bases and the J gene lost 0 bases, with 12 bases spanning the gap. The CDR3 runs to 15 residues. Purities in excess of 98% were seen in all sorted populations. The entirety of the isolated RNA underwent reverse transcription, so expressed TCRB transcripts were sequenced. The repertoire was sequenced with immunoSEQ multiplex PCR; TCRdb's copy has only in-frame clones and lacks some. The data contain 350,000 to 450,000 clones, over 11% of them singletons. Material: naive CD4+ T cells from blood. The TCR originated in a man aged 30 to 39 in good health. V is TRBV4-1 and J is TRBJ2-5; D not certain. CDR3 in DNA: TGCGCCAGCAGCCCAATTAGCATAGACCAAGAGACCCAGTACTTC. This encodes CASSPISIDQETQYF.